This T cell receptor (beta chain) derives from a study of tumor-infiltrating lymphocytes in primary liver carcinoma. The study extracted blood RNA from unsorted whole blood and also extracted germline DNA. Notes on this clonotype: At one end, the junction sequence differs from germline, possibly due to a read error.

Starting from 500 ng of total RNA, TCR beta cDNA was produced with a primer in the constant region. Modified slightly, ARM-PCR produced TCR beta libraries over three nested multiplex PCR rounds. TCRdb redid the calling of the multiplex PCR reads with MiXCR, one entry per CDR3 protein. Found here are approximately 330,000 distinct CDR3 sequences, about 65% of them singletons; the top ten hold 6.5%. The TCR comes from a man aged 35 to 55 with primary liver carcinoma and hepatitis B virus infection. Specimen: peripheral blood.

CDR3 DNA: TGTGCCAGCATCCCCCTCGGGACAGTCTATTGCTACACCTTC. Protein sequence: CASIPLGTVYCYTF. The gene calls are TRBV11-2 and TRBJ1-2, with 7 nucleotides matching TRBD1. The CDR3 extends over 14 amino acids. Germline-derived CDR1 and CDR2 are SGHAT and FQNNGV. The full variable domain, its missing parts supplied by reference TRBV11-2 and TRBJ1-2, is EAGVAQSPRYKIIEKRQSVAFWCNPISGHATLYWYQQILGQGPKLLIQFQNNGVVDDSQLPKDRFSAERLKGVDSTLKIQPAKLEDSAVYLCASIPLGTVYCYTFGSGTRLTVV.